A single T cell receptor (beta chain) is shown here with its context. Its cognate antigen is unknown. TCR subtype-specific primers in iRepertoire multiplex PCR prepared libraries for bulk and single-cell sequencing. TCRdb processed the multiplex PCR reads again and assigns one entry to each CDR3 protein, with no DNA. The sample features tens of thousands of distinct CDR3 sequences, with roughly 7.7% in its top ten. This entry is derived from a study of T cells in severe cutaneous drug reactions. General study results and limits: In carbamazepine-induced Stevens-Johnson syndrome or toxic epidermal necrolysis, TRBV12-4 averaged roughly 34% in blister cells and about 5% in PBMC. A public TCRbeta CDR3 appeared in all seven CBZ-SJS/TEN blister samples, averaging roughly 14%.

The donors had carbamazepine-induced Stevens-Johnson syndrome or toxic epidermal necrolysis. CBZ-SJS/TEN patients of Han Chinese (about 5) and European (about six) origin supplied blood. Germline V gene lookup returns CDR1 MNHEY and CDR2 SVGEGT. This CDR3 has 18 amino acids. The receptor was derived from a human donor with toxic epidermal necrolysis, a severe cutaneous drug reaction. Sequenced sample: PBMCs. This chain uses TRBV6-2 or TRBV6-3 with TRBJ2-7; there is no DNA to check the TCRdb D call of TRBD1. The CDR3 here is CASSNLGDRGATLLEQYF.